The TCR beta chain described here comes from a study of Graves' ophthalmopathy and Graves' hyperthyroidism. Notes on the study in general: Thyroid clonotypes that were expanded above 0.001 frequency mostly also appeared in blood. The model forecast ophthalmopathy progression, reaching about 70% sensitivity and about 75% specificity. Ophthalmopathy versus stable hyperthyroidism: 13-signature model gave roughly 88% sensitivity, 75% to 83% specificity.

The TCR beta CDR3 regions underwent amplification from RNA transcripts. The authors performed first-round RT-PCR with HTBI primers and then a second-round multiplex PCR. TCRdb passed the multiplex PCR reads through MiXCR, listing each CDR3 protein once. The sample contains hundreds of thousands of distinct CDR3 sequences, 45% to 55% of which appear only once. As concerns this clonotype: The antigen is undetermined. Possible read error: a much larger clone is one base away.

This clonotype was obtained from an adult man with Graves' ophthalmopathy. The sequenced material came from peripheral blood.

The CDR3 DNA reads TGTGCCAGCAGTGGACAGGGTGGTTCGAATTCACCCCTCCACTTT. This translates into CASSGQGGSNSPLHF. This chain connects TRBV2 to TRBJ1-6; TRBD1 aligns across 7 bases. The germline V gene has CDR1 SNHLY and CDR2 FYNNEI. V was clipped by 4 bases and J by 7 bases; unmatched bases: 7. The CDR3 extends over 15 amino acids.